The source of this TCR beta chain is a study of blood T cell repertoires in COVID-19. Study-wide background: The analysed material was cDNA or gDNA that came from T cells, B-cell-depleted T cells, or PBMCs.

Generated by immunoSEQ multiplex PCR, the TCRdb table keeps only in-frame clones and is missing some. This sample carries 70,000 or so clones, more than 75% of them seen once, and the ten largest clones take 5% to 6.5%. The CDR3 runs to 17 residues. Trimming stripped 1 base from V and 0 bases from J, with 14 bases between. Germline values: CDR1 SGHDT, CDR2 YYEEEE. The clonotype originates from a man aged 50 to 60 with active COVID-19. The chain has TRBV5-6 and TRBJ1-5; a possible D gene is TRBD1 (6 bases). The sample was peripheral blood. CDR3 coding DNA: TGTGCCAGCAGCTTGACAGGGAAGATCTATAGCAATCAGCCCCAGCATTTT. Its protein is CASSLTGKIYSNQPQHF.